The 28 T cell receptor beta chains listed next were all sequenced from one sample in a study of blood T cell repertoires in COVID-19. TCRdb keeps only in-frame clones here, not all; method: immunoSEQ multiplex PCR. Of 100,000 to 150,000 clones detected, around nine tenths appear once; the ten largest clones hold around 0.81%. The sample consisted of peripheral blood. Receptor source: a woman aged 50 to 60 with active or convalescent COVID-19.

The CDR3 reads CASTTDQGYSNQPQHF. The DNA of the CDR3 is TGTGCCAGCACCACCGACCAGGGGTATAGCAATCAGCCCCAGCATTTT. The V gene is TRBV28, the J gene TRBJ1-5; D possibly corresponds to TRBD1 (6 bases). The V gene lost 7 bases and the J gene lost 0 bases, with 16 bases spanning the gap. Germline V gene lookup returns CDR1 MDHEN and CDR2 SYDVKM. The CDR3 spans 16 residues.

The V call is TRBV30, the J call TRBJ1-1; a possible D gene is TRBD1 (5 bases). The CDR3 totals 11 residues. Trimming removed 6 bases at V and 2 bases at J, with 7 bases between. Per germline, CDR1 GTSNPN and CDR2 SVGIG (reference sequence). CDR3 in amino acids: CACQGNTEAFF. Written as DNA, the CDR3 is TGTGCCTGCCAGGGAAACACTGAAGCTTTCTTT.

This clone was seen a single time. V is TRBV9 and J is TRBJ2-5; D might be TRBD1 (5 bases). Germline values: CDR1 SGDLS, CDR2 YYNGEE. V gave up 3 bases and J gave up 3 bases, with 18 bases separating them. The CDR3 contains 16 residues. This CDR3 reads CASSADSGALEETQYF. The DNA of the CDR3 is TGTGCCAGCAGCGCTGATAGTGGGGCCCTGGAAGAGACCCAGTACTTC.

The chain carries TRBV27 and TRBJ1-5; perhaps TRBD1 as D (6 bases). Per germline, CDR1 MNHEY and CDR2 SMNVEV (reference sequence). The CDR3 spans 15 residues. V lost 4 bases and J lost 4, with 14 bases in between. The DNA of the CDR3 is TGTGCCAGCAGTTCTAGAGGGGGAGGGAATCAGCCCCAGCATTTT. Residues: CASSSRGGGNQPQHF.

The chain couples TRBV7-9 to TRBJ2-1; D may be TRBD2 (6 bases). The germline gives CDR1 SEHNR, CDR2 FQNEAQ (reference sequence). The CDR3 runs to 14 residues. V lost 8 bases and J lost 2, with 13 bases in between. In DNA, the CDR3 is TGTGCCAGCCGTGTAGCGGAAGCCTACAATGAGCAGTTCTTC. Amino acid sequence: CASRVAEAYNEQFF.

This sequence joins TRBV12-3 or TRBV12-4 and TRBJ2-1; D not certain. Trimming removed 1 base from V and 2 bases from J, with 3 bases in between. The CDR3 loop spans 13 amino acids. CDR3: CASSLGPYNEQFF. The DNA of the CDR3 is TGTGCCAGCAGTTTAGGGCCCTACAATGAGCAGTTCTTC.

The J gene is TRBJ1-4, the V gene TRBV27; no definite D call. The length of the CDR3 is 13 residues. Germline V gene lookup returns CDR1 MNHEY and CDR2 SMNVEV (reference sequence). Between the trimmed V and J ends, which lost 6 bases and 4 bases, there was a span of 9 bases. The CDR3 is CASRREGNEKLFF. In DNA form, the CDR3 reads TGTGCCAGCAGGCGGGAGGGTAATGAAAAACTGTTTTTT.

The chain links TRBV28 to TRBJ1-1; D gene uncertain. V was trimmed by 7 bases and J by 0 bases, leaving 9 bases between them. The CDR3 covers 13 residues. CDR1 is MDHEN and CDR2 is SYDVKM in the germline V gene. The CDR3 protein is CASTKQMNTEAFF. CDR3 in DNA: TGTGCCAGCACCAAACAAATGAACACTGAAGCTTTCTTT. Full variable domain (missing parts from reference TRBV28 and TRBJ1-1): DVKVTQSSRYLVKRTGEKVFLECVQDMDHENMFWYRQDPGLGLRLIYFSYDVKMKEKGDIPEGYSVSREKKERFSLILESASTNQTSMYLCASTKQMNTEAFFGQGTRLTVV.

The genes are TRBV28 and TRBJ1-3, with TRBD1 matching 8 bases. The germline CDR1 and CDR2 sequences are MDHEN and SYDVKM. V dropped 5 bases and J dropped 4; count of bases not matched to a gene: 4. The CDR3 loop spans 14 amino acids. The CDR3 nucleotides read TGTGCCAGCAGTCTAAGGACAGGGGGAAACACCATATATTTT. Its protein product is CASSLRTGGNTIYF.

V is TRBV4-3 and J is TRBJ2-5; D gene unclear. The CDR3 runs to 13 residues. Germline loops: CDR1 LGHNA, CDR2 YSLEER. Trimming removed 1 base at V and 3 bases at J, with 6 bases between. This chain's CDR3 is CASSQGLKETQYF. The CDR3 DNA sequence: TGCGCCAGCAGCCAAGGGCTCAAAGAGACCCAGTACTTC.

The chain links TRBV27 to TRBJ2-7; a possible D gene is TRBD2 (6 bases). This CDR3 spans 12 amino acids. V was clipped by 4 bases and J by 4 bases, with 8 bases between them. The germline V gene encodes CDR1 MNHEY and CDR2 SMNVEV (reference sequence). As DNA, the CDR3 is TGTGCCAGCAGTTCAGGGACTTACGAGCAGTACTTC. It yields the protein CASSSGTYEQYF.

The chain recombines TRBV19 with TRBJ2-5; TRBD1 matches at 8 bases. The CDR3 contains 15 residues. Trimming at V came to 4 bases and at J to 4 bases, leaving 8 bases not matched to a gene. The germline CDR1 and CDR2 sequences are LNHDA and SQIVND (reference sequence). Written as DNA, the CDR3 is TGTGCCAGTAGTACCCGACAGGGGATAGGAGAGACCCAGTACTTC. Translation gives CASSTRQGIGETQYF.

The CDR3 coding sequence is TGTGCCAGTAGTATAACCCCCCGGACTAGCGGGAGTTACAATGAGCAGTTCTTC. It encodes CASSITPRTSGSYNEQFF. This chain connects TRBV19 to TRBJ2-1, with TRBD2 matching over 13 bases. This CDR3 contains 18 residues. V shed 2 bases, J shed 4 bases, and the junction held 8 bases outside the gene matches. Germline V gene lookup returns CDR1 LNHDA and CDR2 SQIVND (reference sequence).

This chain joins TRBV28 and TRBJ1-1; D might be TRBD1 (6 bases). With 2 bases removed from V and 1 base from J, the gap between germline ends came to 11 bases. Germline V gives CDR1 MDHEN, CDR2 SYDVKM. The CDR3 is made up of 15 amino acids. The CDR3 here is CASSLRGGSNTEAFF. The CDR3 nucleotides are TGTGCCAGCAGTTTAAGGGGGGGCTCGAACACTGAAGCTTTCTTT.

This rearrangement joins TRBV4-3 to TRBJ1-1, with D possibly TRBD1 on 5 matching bases. V was clipped by 3 bases and J by 0 bases, with 8 bases between them. Germline values: CDR1 LGHNA, CDR2 YSLEER. CDR3 length: 14 amino acids. The CDR3 DNA is TGCGCCAGCAGCCAGGGACTGTTGAACACTGAAGCTTTCTTT. It translates to CASSQGLLNTEAFF.

V and J are TRBV10-3 and TRBJ2-7; D perhaps matches TRBD1 (5 bases). CDR3 length equals 14 residues. The V end lost 3 bases, the J end lost 3 bases, and 12 bases lay between the germline ends. Per germline, CDR1 ENHRY and CDR2 SYGVKD. CDR3 in DNA: TGTGCCATCAGTGATTCGACAGAAGTCTACGAGCAGTACTTC. Amino acids: CAISDSTEVYEQYF.

The gene calls are TRBV18 and TRBJ2-3; tentatively, D is TRBD2 (5 bases). The germline V and J ends were trimmed by 3 bases and 2 bases, with 9 bases remaining between them. Germline loops: CDR1 KGHSH, CDR2 LQKENI. The length of the CDR3 is 14 residues. CDR3 bases: TGTGCCAGCTCACCGCGGGTGGACACAGATACGCAGTATTTT. The encoded protein is CASSPRVDTDTQYF.

V and J are TRBV28 and TRBJ2-3, with TRBD1 as a possible D gene (5 bases). Germline V gene data show CDR1 as MDHEN and CDR2 as SYDVKM. The CDR3 totals 13 residues. The V end was cut by 6 bases, the J end by 2 bases, with 9 bases between. CDR3 nucleotide sequence: TGTGCCAGCAGAGACAGATTCACAGATACGCAGTATTTT. Its protein product is CASRDRFTDTQYF.

The V call is TRBV6-2 or TRBV6-3, the J call TRBJ1-1; D gene ambiguous. The length of the CDR3 is 15 residues. The V end was cut by 4 bases, the J end by 7 bases, with 19 bases between. From germline, CDR1 is MNHEY and CDR2 SVGEGT. CDR3 loop: CASSSPTPGKIEAFF. CDR3 DNA sequence: TGTGCCAGCAGTTCTCCGACCCCGGGGAAGATTGAAGCTTTCTTT.

This chain links TRBV15 with TRBJ2-3; D may be TRBD1 (5 bases). V lost 0 bases, J lost 11 bases, and 12 bases lay in between. The CDR3 is made up of 13 amino acids. CDR1 is LNHNV, CDR2 YYDKDF, per germline (reference sequence). CDR3 residues: CATSRDRQTEQYF. CDR3 nucleotides: TGTGCCACCAGCAGAGATAGACAGACTGAGCAGTATTTT.

There are a few counts of this clone. The chain joins TRBV2 to TRBJ2-7, with D hard to call. There are 14 residues in the CDR3. V was trimmed by 7 bases and J by 8 bases, leaving 21 bases between them. Germline V gene data show CDR1 as SNHLY and CDR2 as FYNNEI. The DNA for the CDR3 is TGTGCCAGCATCGAGAATCCCTCCGGGTTTAAGCAGTACTTC. This translates into CASIENPSGFKQYF.

The chain is built from TRBV19 and TRBJ2-1; possible D gene TRBD2, 6 bases. Trimming stripped 4 bases from V and 4 bases from J, with 20 bases between. Germline V gene sequence: CDR1 LNHDA, CDR2 SQIVND (reference sequence). The CDR3 extends over 17 amino acids. CDR3 protein: CASSRRMGLSFYNEQFF. The CDR3 nucleotides are TGTGCCAGTAGTAGACGAATGGGACTTTCCTTTTACAATGAGCAGTTCTTC.

The gene calls are TRBV11-2 and TRBJ1-1; a possible D gene is TRBD1 (5 bases). Trimming took 3 bases from V and 4 from J, leaving 9 bases between them. Germline lookup yields CDR1 SGHAT and CDR2 FQNNGV. The CDR3 runs 13 residues. CDR3 in amino acids: CASSLGGVTEAFF. In DNA, the CDR3 is TGTGCCAGCAGCTTGGGGGGGGTCACTGAAGCTTTCTTT.

The chain has TRBV7-9 and TRBJ2-1, with no clear D. V was shortened by 4 bases and J by 0 bases, with 19 bases between the two germline ends. In germline, CDR1 is SEHNR, CDR2 FQNEAQ (reference sequence). The CDR3 extends over 18 amino acids. CDR3: CASSSLAVVTISYNEQFF. The CDR3 DNA sequence: TGTGCCAGCAGCTCCCTTGCGGTCGTCACAATCTCCTACAATGAGCAGTTCTTC.

The V gene is TRBV27, the J gene TRBJ1-1, with unresolved D. CDR1 is MNHEY, CDR2 SMNVEV, per germline (reference sequence). This CDR3 is 13 amino acids long. Trimming removed 4 bases from V and 2 bases from J, with 8 bases in between. DNA for the CDR3: TGTGCCAGCAGTTACAGAAAAAACACTGAAGCTTTCTTT. Its translation is CASSYRKNTEAFF.

In its sample, this clone was seen a few times. The V call is TRBV7-9, the J call TRBJ1-1; a possible D gene is TRBD1 (6 bases). The CDR3 runs 16 residues. Germline V gives CDR1 SEHNR, CDR2 FQNEAQ (reference sequence). V lost 2 bases to trimming and J lost 1 base, with 14 bases between them. The CDR3 sequence: CASSLFVDSPNTEAFF. CDR3 DNA sequence: TGTGCCAGCAGCTTATTCGTGGACAGCCCGAACACTGAAGCTTTCTTT.

This rearrangement joins TRBV28 to TRBJ2-7, with D perhaps TRBD1 (5 bases). In germline, CDR1 is MDHEN, CDR2 SYDVKM. Trimming cost V 7 bases and J 3 bases, with 13 bases left between them. This CDR3 is 13 amino acids long. The CDR3 region is CASTLMGRYEQYF. The CDR3 coding sequence is TGTGCCAGCACTCTTATGGGGCGCTACGAGCAGTACTTC.

The chain recombines TRBV7-2 with TRBJ2-7, with TRBD2 matching over 10 bases. CDR1 SGHTA and CDR2 FQGNSA come from the germline V gene. This CDR3 contains 14 residues. J was trimmed by 7 bases and V by 1 base; bases with no gene match: 4. In DNA, the CDR3 is TGTGCCAGCAGCTTAGTAGCGGGAGGAGGGGAGCAGTACTTC. Its protein product is CASSLVAGGGEQYF.